One sample yielded the 3 T cell receptor beta chains listed below, sequenced in a study of response to subunit inactivated influenza vaccine (dated by TCRdb to about 2018). The protocol used for the library was RT-PCR. Sequencing relied on an Illumina HiSeq 2500. TCRdb's own reprocessing of the public reads used fastp at Q25 and MiXCR and kept productive beta chains. When rows share a CDR3 protein, they turn into one entry using the most common DNA and genes. This sample has hundreds of thousands of distinct CDR3 sequences in its table, and around 14% of those were observed once. The leading ten clones occupy roughly 6.4% of the sample. Specimen: PBMCs from blood, collected around 15 days before vaccination. The receptors were sampled from a man aged 45-65 years who received an inactivated influenza vaccine. Donor details come from another sample of the same person, matched by shared clones.

The chain is built from TRBV2 and TRBJ2-3; perhaps TRBD2 as D (5 bases). Germline assignment: CDR1 SNHLY and CDR2 FYNNEI. CDR3 length equals 15 residues. V was cut by 4 bases and J by 0 bases, with 11 bases left in between. CDR3 amino acids: CASSVRLPSTDTQYF. The CDR3, as DNA: TGTGCCAGCAGTGTTCGACTACCTAGCACAGATACGCAGTATTTT.

There are a few counts of this clonotype. The chain employs TRBV9 and TRBJ2-7, with 8 bases lining up with TRBD1. Germline V gene sequence: CDR1 SGDLS, CDR2 YYNGEE. This CDR3 has 15 residues. The V and J ends lost 1 base and 3 bases, in that order; junction bases with no gene match: 6. CDR3 nucleotide sequence: TGTGCCAGCAGCGTATCCCCAACAGGGGGCTACGAGCAGTACTTC. This codes for CASSVSPTGGYEQYF.

Many counts were recorded for this clonotype. CDR3 region: CASSFAQGEIQETQYF. The CDR3 DNA reads TGCGCCAGCAGCTTTGCACAGGGGGAGATCCAAGAGACCCAGTACTTC. The chain has TRBV5-1 and TRBJ2-5; 8 positions match TRBD1. V shed 2 bases, J shed 1 base, and the junction held 7 bases outside the gene matches. CDR1 is SGHRS, CDR2 YFSETQ, per germline. The CDR3 runs 16 residues. Full variable domain (remainder filled in from reference TRBV5-1 and TRBJ2-5): KAGVTQTPRYLIKTRGQQVTLSCSPISGHRSVSWYQQTPGQGLQFLFEYFSETQRNKGNFPGRFSGRQFSNSRSEMNVSTLELGDSALYLCASSFAQGEIQETQYFGPGTRLLVL.